One sample yielded the 8 T cell receptor beta chains listed below, sequenced in a study of siplizumab effects on memory and regulatory T cells. TCRdb's table, derived via immunoSEQ multiplex PCR, lists solely in-frame clones and lacks some. The table records approximately 9,600 clones, 43% of them present only once. Their antigens remain unidentified. The cells of the mixed lymphocyte reaction underwent a roughly six-day coculture at 37°C. The sample was CFSE-low (dividing) CD8+ T cells sorted from an allogeneic mixed lymphocyte reaction. The receptor source for this set is a human donor in good health; the cells came from an allogeneic mixed lymphocyte reaction.

The rearrangement links TRBV2 to TRBJ1-1; 8 bases map to TRBD1. Germline CDR1 reads SNHLY; CDR2 reads FYNNEI. Unmatched junction bases numbered 6, after V lost 7 bases and J lost 5 bases. This CDR3 region has 13 residues. CDR3: CASTLDRETEAFF. The CDR3 DNA reads as TGTGCCAGCACCTTGGACAGGGAAACTGAAGCTTTCTTT.

The chain links TRBV10-1 to TRBJ2-5; the D is unclear. The DNA end favors TRBJ2-7, so the J call may be wrong. This CDR3 is 14 amino acids long. Germline V gives CDR1 WNHNN, CDR2 SYGVQD (reference sequence). In nucleotides, the CDR3 is TGCGCCAGCAGCGCTCCCGGAGACGAGGACGAGCAGTACTTC. As protein: CASSAPGDEDEQYF.

The CDR3, as DNA: TGTGCCAGCAGCAATAGCGGGGGCTACGAGCAGTACTTC. It codes for CASSNSGGYEQYF. This sequence joins TRBV21-1 and TRBJ2-7; the D call TRBD2 from the table was never checked on the DNA. TRBV21-1 is assigned pseudogene status. This CDR3 is 13 amino acids long.

By share of the sample, this clone is medium-sized. This chain uses TRBV9 with TRBJ1-6, with D perhaps matching TRBD1 (6 bases). The CDR3 consists of 15 residues. V dropped 6 bases and J dropped 4 bases, with 14 bases sitting between them. Germline lookup yields CDR1 SGDLS and CDR2 YYNGEE. In DNA form, the CDR3 reads TGTGCCAGCACCCCAGACAGGACGTATAATTCACCCCTCCACTTT. It encodes CASTPDRTYNSPLHF. Combining the CDR3 with reference TRBV9 and TRBJ1-6 gives the whole variable domain DSGVTQTPKHLITATGQRVTLRCSPRSGDLSVYWYQQSLDQGLQFLIQYYNGEERAKGNILERFSAQQFPDLHSELNLSSLELGDSALYFCASTPDRTYNSPLHFGNGTRLTVT.

The rearrangement links TRBV27 to TRBJ1-3, with D perhaps matching TRBD1 (5 bases). CDR3 length: 13 amino acids. Germline CDR1 and CDR2: MNHEY and SMNVEV (reference sequence). Deletions cut 9 bases from V and 4 bases from J, with 13 bases between. The CDR3 bases are TGTGCCAGTGGGACGCTTCGAGGAAACACCATATATTTT. Its translation: CASGTLRGNTIYF.

J is TRBJ2-5 and V is TRBV7-3, with a weak D call TRBD2 (6 bases). The CDR3 contains 14 residues. Germline CDR1 SGHTA, CDR2 FQGTGA. V gave up 5 bases and J gave up 5 bases, with 15 bases separating them. As DNA, the CDR3 is TGTGCCAGCAGCCCGGACTTGGGGAGGGAGACCCAGTACTTC. Translation: CASSPDLGRETQYF.

There are a few counts of this clone. The chain uses TRBV13 and TRBJ2-5; 9 bases line up with TRBD2. Looked up from germline, CDR1 is PRHDT and CDR2 is FYEKMQ (reference sequence). CDR3 size: 15 residues. V shed 2 bases, J shed 5 bases, and the junction held 6 bases outside the gene matches. The chain's CDR3 is CASSLFLAGSETQYF. The DNA of the CDR3 is TGTGCCAGCAGCTTATTTCTAGCGGGGTCGGAGACCCAGTACTTC.

The chain joins TRBV7-6 to TRBJ2-7; D not resolved. Germline lookup yields CDR1 SGHVS and CDR2 FNYEAQ. The CDR3 runs to 15 residues. V was cut by 4 bases and J by 0 bases, with 13 bases left in between. CDR3 in amino acids: CASSSLEQSSYEQYF. The CDR3, as DNA: TGTGCCAGCAGCTCTCTGGAACAGAGCTCCTACGAGCAGTACTTC.